The 24 T cell receptor beta chains listed next were all sequenced from one sample in a study of blood T cell repertoires in COVID-19. Profiling relied on immunoSEQ multiplex PCR, and the TCRdb table lists in-frame clones only, not all of them. The sample shows a few hundred thousand clones, over 75% of them seen only once. Source material: PBMCs or T cells enriched from blood (not recorded which). Receptors were obtained from a woman in her 40s with acute COVID-19.

The genes are TRBV28 and TRBJ1-6; D gene uncertain. The CDR3 has 16 amino acids. Germline V gene data show CDR1 as MDHEN and CDR2 as SYDVKM. Trimming removed 5 bases from V and 4 bases from J, with 15 bases in between. The CDR3 DNA is TGTGCCAGCAGTCCTTCCCGGAGCGTTTATAATTCACCCCTCCACTTT. The encoded protein is CASSPSRSVYNSPLHF.

J is TRBJ2-3 and V is TRBV4-3; 12 positions agree with TRBD2. J was trimmed by 4 bases and V by 0 bases; bases with no gene match: 2. The CDR3 has 16 amino acids. Germline V lookup: CDR1 LGHNA, CDR2 YSLEER. The CDR3: CASSQDLAGGPDTQYF. As DNA, the CDR3 is TGCGCCAGCAGCCAAGATCTAGCGGGAGGGCCAGATACGCAGTATTTT.

This clone was recorded once. The chain combines TRBV6-6 with TRBJ1-5; 8 nucleotides line up with TRBD1. V lost 0 bases and J lost 5; bases outside the gene matches: 3. Germline lookup yields CDR1 MNHNY and CDR2 SVGAGI (reference sequence). CDR3 size: 15 residues. The CDR3 region is CASSYSTGEDQPQHF. Written as DNA, the CDR3 is TGTGCCAGCAGTTACTCGACAGGGGAGGATCAGCCCCAGCATTTT.

V gene TRBV5-4 combines with J gene TRBJ2-4; D is perhaps TRBD1 (6 bases). CDR3 length equals 14 residues. The V gene lost 2 bases and the J gene lost 3 bases, with 9 bases spanning the gap. The germline CDR1 and CDR2 sequences are SGHNT and YYREEE (reference sequence). The CDR3 loop is CASSLDRLKNIQYF. In DNA, the CDR3 is TGTGCCAGCAGCTTAGACAGGCTCAAAAACATTCAGTACTTC.

This rearrangement joins TRBV29-1 to TRBJ1-6; tentatively, D is TRBD1 (6 bases). This CDR3 contains 14 residues. From germline, CDR1 is SQVTM and CDR2 ANQGSEA. The CDR3: CTSGGGRVNSPLHF. The CDR3 DNA reads as TGCACCTCCGGGGGGGGGCGCGTTAACTCACCCCTCCACTTT.

Regarding this clone: Distinct nucleotide sequences in the sample also encode this CDR3. The chain links TRBV3-1 (or the pseudogene TRBV3-2) to TRBJ1-3; unclear D gene. Germline V gene lookup returns CDR1 LGHDT and CDR2 YNNKEL (reference sequence). The CDR3 covers 13 residues. Trimming removed 7 bases at V and 0 bases at J, with 7 bases between. The CDR3 region is CASTGFSGNTIYF. The CDR3, as DNA: TGTGCCAGCACCGGGTTCTCTGGAAACACCATATATTTT.

This chain joins TRBV28 and TRBJ1-6; D perhaps matches TRBD1 (5 bases). The germline CDR1 and CDR2 sequences are MDHEN and SYDVKM. The CDR3 spans 13 residues. V was trimmed by 4 bases and J by 6 bases, leaving 7 bases between them. In DNA, the CDR3 is TGTGCCAGCAGTTACAGGCCTAATTCACCCCTCCACTTT. This gives the protein CASSYRPNSPLHF. The full variable domain, rest sourced from reference TRBV28 and TRBJ1-6, is DVKVTQSSRYLVKRTGEKVFLECVQDMDHENMFWYRQDPGLGLRLIYFSYDVKMKEKGDIPEGYSVSREKKERFSLILESASTNQTSMYLCASSYRPNSPLHFGNGTRLTVT.

The CDR3 protein is CASSSTQNLNTGELFF. CDR3 bases: TGTGCCAGCAGCTCCACACAGAATCTCAACACCGGGGAGCTGTTTTTT. V and J are TRBV5-4 and TRBJ2-2, with D unresolved. Germline V gives CDR1 SGHNT, CDR2 YYREEE (reference sequence). The CDR3 contains 16 residues. V was trimmed by 3 bases and J by 2 bases, leaving 14 bases between them.

The chain carries TRBV6-4 and TRBJ1-5, with D unclear. Trimming took 3 bases from V and 9 from J, leaving 12 bases between them. This CDR3 is built from 13 residues. Germline V gene data show CDR1 as MRHNA and CDR2 as SNTAGT. CDR3 DNA: TGTGCCAGCAGTGAGTACCCCGGCGGGCCCCAGCATTTT. Translated, it gives CASSEYPGGPQHF.

This clone has just a few counts. The V and J genes are TRBV25-1 and TRBJ1-2; D may be TRBD1 (6 bases). CDR1 is MGHDK, CDR2 SYGVNS, per germline. The CDR3 runs to 13 residues. Trimming pared 11 bases from V and 1 base from J, leaving 14 bases between. This CDR3 is CAARRTDNYGYTF. The CDR3 DNA sequence: TGTGCCGCCCGACGGACAGATAACTATGGCTACACCTTC.

The rearrangement joins TRBV6-5 to TRBJ2-1, with 10 bases matching TRBD2. There are 15 residues in the CDR3. With 5 bases clipped from V and 1 base from J, the junction kept 2 bases outside the gene matches. Germline V gives CDR1 MNHEY, CDR2 SVGAGI. CDR3 coding DNA: TGTGCCAGCAGTCTAGCGGGAGCGTCCTACAATGAGCAGTTCTTC. The encoded protein is CASSLAGASYNEQFF.

The genes are TRBV30 and TRBJ2-1; 12 bases agree with TRBD1. CDR1 and CDR2 (germline): GTSNPN, SVGIG (reference sequence). The length of the CDR3 is 14 residues. V was pared by 3 bases and J by 6 bases, with 3 bases of the junction left unmatched. This CDR3 is CAWRGTGGFNEQFF. DNA for the CDR3: TGTGCCTGGAGAGGGACAGGGGGCTTCAATGAGCAGTTCTTC.

V is TRBV2 and J is TRBJ1-3, with TRBD1 matching 10 bases. V shed 6 bases and J 6 bases; nucleotides not matched to a gene: 8. The germline V gene encodes CDR1 SNHLY and CDR2 FYNNEI. CDR3 length equals 15 residues. CDR3 DNA: TGTGCCAGCAGAGACCGGACAGGGGGTCAAAACACCATATATTTT. It codes for CASRDRTGGQNTIYF.

This rearrangement joins TRBV15 to TRBJ1-4; the D gene is possibly TRBD1 (6 bases). CDR1 and CDR2 (germline): LNHNV, YYDKDF (reference sequence). The length of the CDR3 is 15 residues. V lost 0 bases to trimming and J lost 4 bases, with 9 bases between them. CDR3 loop: CATSREGQSNEKLFF. The CDR3 DNA follows: TGTGCCACCAGCAGAGAAGGACAGAGTAATGAAAAACTGTTTTTT.

The chain links TRBV4-2 to TRBJ1-4; D not resolved. V was clipped by 7 bases and J by 2 bases, with 8 bases between them. Germline V gene data show CDR1 as LGHNA and CDR2 as YNFKEQ. The CDR3 runs to 13 residues. CDR3: CASTLVTNEKLFF. The CDR3 coding sequence is TGTGCCAGCACCTTAGTCACTAATGAAAAACTGTTTTTT.

The chain uses TRBV11-2 and TRBJ1-2; perhaps TRBD1 as D (5 bases). Trimming took 4 bases from V and 3 from J, leaving 12 bases between them. This CDR3 has 14 residues. Germline CDR1 reads SGHAT; CDR2 reads FQNNGV. This CDR3 is CASSSNRLDYGYTF. DNA of the CDR3: TGTGCCAGCAGCTCTAACAGGTTGGACTATGGCTACACCTTC.

This clone was seen only a few times. The rearrangement uses TRBV5-1 and TRBJ1-2; 8 bases match TRBD1. The CDR3 consists of 15 residues. V was clipped by 2 bases and J by 7 bases; unmatched bases: 10. CDR1 and CDR2 (germline): SGHRS, YFSETQ. CDR3 region: CASSFSVTGASGYTF. CDR3 nucleotides: TGCGCCAGCAGCTTCAGCGTGACAGGGGCGTCTGGCTACACCTTC.

The rearrangement links TRBV2 to TRBJ1-4; possibly TRBD1 for D (5 bases). This CDR3 region has 15 residues. V lost 5 bases and J lost 4, with 14 bases in between. Germline V gene sequence: CDR1 SNHLY, CDR2 FYNNEI. The CDR3, as DNA: TGTGCCAGCAGTTGGGACCCGGGACTTAATGAAAAACTGTTTTTT. Amino acids: CASSWDPGLNEKLFF.

This clone was recorded at least ten times. This sequence joins TRBV4-2 and TRBJ1-4; TRBD1 matches at 10 bases. V was clipped by 0 bases and J by 6 bases; unmatched bases: 10. CDR3 length equals 18 residues. The germline V gene encodes CDR1 LGHNA and CDR2 YNFKEQ. The CDR3 protein is CASSQEGYRDRGHEKLFF. The CDR3, as DNA: TGTGCCAGCAGCCAAGAAGGTTACCGGGACAGGGGTCATGAAAAACTGTTTTTT.

The genes are TRBV7-3 and TRBJ2-5, with TRBD2 identical over 10 bases. V lost 5 bases, J lost 4 bases, and 10 bases stayed unmatched. The germline gives CDR1 SGHTA, CDR2 FQGTGA. This CDR3 is built from 16 residues. CDR3 residues: CASSKSKRGGAETQYF. CDR3 bases: TGTGCCAGCAGCAAGTCCAAGCGGGGGGGCGCAGAGACCCAGTACTTC.

V is TRBV5-4 and J is TRBJ1-2; D not resolved. Germline V gene data show CDR1 as SGHNT and CDR2 as YYREEE (reference sequence). V shed 0 bases and J shed 9 bases, with 15 bases lying between them. The CDR3 covers 14 residues. The CDR3 region has the DNA TGTGCCAGCAGCTTGGTTGACGGGATGTACCGCTACACCTTC. Residues: CASSLVDGMYRYTF.

The chain uses TRBV19 and TRBJ1-4; 10 nucleotides match TRBD1. V was pared by 8 bases and J by 7 bases, with 4 bases of the junction left unmatched. The CDR3 contains 13 residues. The germline V gene encodes CDR1 LNHDA and CDR2 SQIVND (reference sequence). CDR3 sequence: CASSDRGFEKLFF. CDR3 DNA sequence: TGTGCCAGTTCGGACAGGGGGTTTGAAAAACTGTTTTTT.

V usage is TRBV9 and J usage is TRBJ1-2; TRBD1 matches at 10 bases. The CDR3 is 14 amino acids. Germline-derived CDR1 and CDR2 are SGDLS and YYNGEE. V lost 2 bases and J lost 7; bases outside the gene matches: 5. The CDR3 DNA sequence: TGTGCCAGCAGCGTTGACAGGGGGCGGTTTGGCTACACCTTC. It yields the protein CASSVDRGRFGYTF.

The CDR3 region has the DNA TGTGCCAGTAGTATGGACAGGGTCGTGGAGACCCAGTACTTC. It translates to CASSMDRVVETQYF. The chain joins TRBV19 to TRBJ2-5; 8 bases agree with TRBD1. This CDR3 region has 14 residues. Germline CDR1 LNHDA, CDR2 SQIVND (reference sequence). After removal of 3 bases from V and 5 bases from J, the junction contained 5 bases not matched to a gene.